One and the same sample provided the 20 T cell receptor beta chains below, sequenced in a study of blood T cells in healthy people across ages. A second about 7 to 12 cycle PCR used barcoded and J-beta primers. Via MiXCR, TCRdb re-called the 5' RACE reads, giving one row per CDR3 protein. The table includes about 780,000 distinct CDR3 sequences, less than 60% detected once. Specimen: blood. The source is a man older than 75 in good health.

This clonotype showed up many times. The chain is built from TRBV20-1 and TRBJ2-5; the D call may be TRBD1 or TRBD2 (5 bases each). CDR1 is DFQATT, CDR2 SNEGSKA, per germline (reference sequence). CDR3 length: 14 amino acids. Trimming removed 1 base from V and 2 bases from J, with 11 bases in between. The DNA for the CDR3 is TGCAGTGCTAGAGTTCCGGGACGGCAAGAGACCCAGTACTTC. Translation: CSARVPGRQETQYF.

The chain has TRBV4-1 and TRBJ1-5, with 7 nucleotides matching TRBD1. This CDR3 comprises 14 residues. The V segment lost 4 bases and the J segment 9 bases; nucleotides outside the gene matches: 9. CDR1 and CDR2 (germline): MGHRA, YSYEKL. CDR3 bases: TGCGCCAGCAGCCTCAGGGGGTGGGATGCGCCCCAGCATTTT. Its translation: CASSLRGWDAPQHF.

As for this clonotype: At one end, the junction sequence differs from germline, possibly due to a read error. The V call is TRBV15, the J call TRBJ2-7; D is ambiguous. The CDR3 runs to 13 residues. The V gene's germline CDR1 is LNHNV and CDR2 YYDKDF (reference sequence). The CDR3 region is CATIRVSYNEQYF. CDR3 nucleotides: TGTGCCACCATCAGAGTCTCCTACAATGAGCAGTACTTC.

This clonotype was detected a few times. The rearrangement uses TRBV5-4 and TRBJ2-4; 7 bases agree with TRBD2. The CDR3 loop spans 15 amino acids. Germline trimming cut 2 bases from V and 5 bases from J; bases unmatched to any gene: 7. Germline V gene sequence: CDR1 SGHNT, CDR2 YYREEE (reference sequence). CDR3 residues: CASSLDPGGQNIQYF. As DNA, the CDR3 is TGTGCCAGCAGCTTAGACCCGGGAGGTCAAAACATTCAGTACTTC.

The V gene is TRBV12-3 or TRBV12-4, the J gene TRBJ1-4; 7 nucleotides align to TRBD1. With 7 bases clipped from V and 5 bases from J, the junction kept 13 bases outside the gene matches. The CDR3 is made up of 16 amino acids. CDR3 nucleotide sequence: TGTGCCAGCACCCTGGGGGTTGGGGGACAGAATGAAAAACTGTTTTTT. Translation gives CASTLGVGGQNEKLFF.

The rearrangement links TRBV5-1 to TRBJ1-6, with TRBD1 identical over 8 bases. Germline trimming cut 3 bases from V and 8 bases from J; bases unmatched to any gene: 7. This CDR3 region has 15 residues. The germline V gene encodes CDR1 SGHRS and CDR2 YFSETQ. The CDR3, as DNA: TGCGCCAGCAGCTCGACAGGGGAGGTGGATTCACCCCTCCACTTT. It translates to CASSSTGEVDSPLHF.

Comment on this clonotype: A read error may account for a junction end that differs from germline. The rearrangement joins TRBV27 to TRBJ1-4; tentative D call: TRBD1 (5 bases). The V gene's germline CDR1 is MNHEY and CDR2 SMNVEV (reference sequence). The CDR3 extends over 14 amino acids. CDR3 amino acids: CASSWGSPNEELFF. DNA for the CDR3: TGTGCCAGCAGCTGGGGGTCTCCTAATGAAGAACTGTTTTTT.

The chain combines TRBV7-2 with TRBJ2-4; perhaps D is TRBD1 or TRBD2 (5 bases each). The J call may not be correct, given that the DNA end is closer to TRBJ2-7. The CDR3 spans 16 residues. Germline V gives CDR1 SGHTA, CDR2 FQGNSA. This CDR3 reads CASKTSTGTNSLEQYF. The CDR3 DNA reads as TGTGCCAGCAAAACGTCAACCGGGACCAACTCTCTCGAGCAGTACTTC.

The chain employs TRBV15 and TRBJ1-6; D is unclear. Germline V gene sequence: CDR1 LNHNV, CDR2 YYDKDF (reference sequence). With 11 bases removed from V and 8 bases from J, the gap between germline ends came to 16 bases. This CDR3 is 13 amino acids long. CDR3 DNA: TGTGCCTCTTCCATCCGAATGGATTCACCCCTCCACTTT. Translated: CASSIRMDSPLHF.

The chain uses TRBV12-3 or TRBV12-4 and TRBJ2-5; 9 nucleotides line up with TRBD1. The J call is uncertain, as TRBJ2-7 better fits the DNA end. CDR3 length: 14 residues. CDR3 nucleotides: TGTGCCAGCAGCATCCGGGACAGGGCCTACGAGCAGTACTTC. It is translated as CASSIRDRAYEQYF.

The sample holds a few counts of this clonotype. J is TRBJ1-5 and V is TRBV20-1, with 8 bases lining up with TRBD1. Germline V CDR1 and CDR2: DFQATT, SNEGSKA (reference sequence). The CDR3 length is 16 residues. V was pared by 0 bases and J by 6 bases, with 10 bases of the junction left unmatched. The CDR3 sequence is CSARDLFRTGFQPQHF. The CDR3 DNA reads as TGCAGTGCTAGAGATCTGTTTAGGACAGGGTTTCAGCCCCAGCATTTT.

The chain recombines TRBV11-2 with TRBJ1-6; possibly TRBD1 for D (5 bases). Germline loops: CDR1 SGHAT, CDR2 FQNNGV. The CDR3 runs to 17 residues. V lost 1 base and J lost 5, with 15 bases in between. The CDR3 bases are TGTGCCAGCAGCTTAGTCCCGCCAGGGTACGATAATTCACCCCTCCACTTT. Its protein product is CASSLVPPGYDNSPLHF.

This clonotype appeared a few times. The chain carries TRBV29-1 and TRBJ2-1; 7 bases line up with TRBD2. The length of the CDR3 is 11 residues. V dropped 3 bases and J dropped 11; count of bases not matched to a gene: 4. Per germline, CDR1 SQVTM and CDR2 ANQGSEA. Here the CDR3 reads CSVEGGEQQFF. Here the CDR3 DNA reads TGCAGCGTTGAGGGGGGGGAGCAGCAGTTCTTC.

The V gene is TRBV27, the J gene TRBJ2-7; 10 nucleotides align to TRBD1. Germline loops: CDR1 MNHEY, CDR2 SMNVEV (reference sequence). V gave up 6 bases and J gave up 2 bases; unmatched junction bases: 4. The CDR3 has 14 residues. The CDR3 nucleotides are TGTGCCAGCAGGGGACAGGGGATAACCTACGAGCAGTACTTC. Protein: CASRGQGITYEQYF.

The genes are TRBV29-1 and TRBJ2-5; TRBD1 matches 10 bases. From germline, CDR1 is SQVTM and CDR2 ANQGSEA. Trimming cost V 8 bases and J 2 bases; bases outside gene matches: 5. The length of the CDR3 is 13 residues. As DNA, the CDR3 is TGCAGCTCTGAGGACAGGGGGCAAGAGACCCAGTACTTC. It translates to CSSEDRGQETQYF. The full variable domain, rest sourced from reference TRBV29-1 and TRBJ2-5, is SAVISQKPSRDICQRGTSLTIQCQVDSQVTMMFWYRQQPGQSLTLIATANQGSEATYESGFVIDKFPISRPNLTFSTLTVSNMSPEDSSIYLCSSEDRGQETQYFGPGTRLLVL.

The genes are TRBV4-1 and TRBJ1-5; D is undetermined. Per germline, CDR1 MGHRA and CDR2 YSYEKL. The germline V and J ends were trimmed by 0 bases and 1 base, with 10 bases remaining between them. This CDR3 is built from 16 residues. The CDR3 here is CASSQDTIGSNQPQHF. In DNA form, the CDR3 reads TGCGCCAGCAGCCAAGATACGATTGGAAGCAATCAGCCCCAGCATTTT.

Details on this clonotype: Given a much more abundant clone one base away, this may be a read error. The chain links TRBV5-1 to TRBJ2-7; D is perhaps TRBD1 (7 bases). The germline V gene has CDR1 SGHRS and CDR2 YFSETQ. This CDR3 has 15 residues. For the CDR3, the DNA is TGCGCCAGCAGCCCCCAGACAGGGAGGCCCTACGAGCAGTGCTTC. Residues: CASSPQTGRPYEQCF. Full variable domain (missing parts from reference TRBV5-1 and TRBJ2-7): KAGVTQTPRYLIKTRGQQVTLSCSPISGHRSVSWYQQTPGQGLQFLFEYFSETQRNKGNFPGRFSGRQFSNSRSEMNVSTLELGDSALYLCASSPQTGRPYEQCFGPGTRLTVT.

V is TRBV7-9 and J is TRBJ1-4; D not resolved. The V end was cut by 2 bases, the J end by 5 bases, with 9 bases between. Germline CDR1 SEHNR, CDR2 FQNEAQ (reference sequence). CDR3 length equals 14 residues. The CDR3 loop reads CASSLRHTNEKLFF. CDR3 nucleotide sequence: TGTGCCAGCAGCTTACGACACACGAATGAAAAACTGTTTTTT.

V and J are TRBV6-1 and TRBJ2-1; D gene uncertain. Germline loops: CDR1 MNHNS, CDR2 SASEGT. The CDR3 loop spans 14 amino acids. V lost 7 bases to trimming and J lost 2 bases, with 12 bases between them. The CDR3 protein is CASIPDHPYNEQFF. The CDR3 DNA reads as TGTGCCAGCATTCCGGACCACCCCTACAATGAGCAGTTCTTC.

The sample holds a few counts of this clonotype. The chain carries TRBV28 and TRBJ2-4, with TRBD2 as a possible D gene (6 bases). The CDR3 has 15 residues. The V and J ends lost 4 bases and 6 bases respectively, with 16 bases between them. Per germline, CDR1 MDHEN and CDR2 SYDVKM. The CDR3 region is CASSSLRGAGNIQYF. The CDR3, as DNA: TGTGCCAGCAGTTCGCTACGGGGAGCGGGAAACATTCAGTACTTC.